The rows below give T cell receptor beta chains drawn from one sample of a study of blood T cell repertoires in COVID-19. Sequencing was performed with immunoSEQ multiplex PCR; in TCRdb, only in-frame clones are kept and a portion is missing. Of roughly 66,000 clones in the sample, roughly nine tenths were seen once. The sequencing sample was made of peripheral blood. All receptors come from a human donor in a cohort sampled during active COVID-19. CDR3s include the opening cysteine and the closing phenylalanine or tryptophan. Fields, in order: J gene, clone size, D gene, V gene, CDR3 protein, CDR3 DNA. The D gene is left open where the match is weak. For some rows the clone size is stated as once, few or many, or as a class when expanded; others skip it.

j_gene: TRBJ2-7
abundance: .
d_gene: TRBD2
v_gene: TRBV5-4
CDR3aa: CASSLVYLTSGGLNSYEQYF
CDR3nt: TGTGCCAGCAGCTTGGTTTACCTGACTAGCGGGGGGCTCAACTCCTACGAGCAGTACTTC

j_gene: TRBJ2-1
abundance: .
d_gene: TRBD2
v_gene: TRBV7-9
CDR3aa: CASSLGTSLYSNEQFF
CDR3nt: TGTGCCAGCAGCTTAGGGACTAGCCTATACTCTAATGAGCAGTTCTTC

j_gene: TRBJ2-1
abundance: once
d_gene: TRBD1
v_gene: TRBV5-1
CDR3aa: CASSLGDSYNEQFF
CDR3nt: TGCGCCAGCAGCTTGGGGGACAGTTACAATGAGCAGTTCTTC

j_gene: TRBJ2-1
abundance: .
d_gene: .
v_gene: TRBV28
CDR3aa: CASTPDSYNEQFF
CDR3nt: TGTGCCAGCACCCCAGACTCGTACAATGAGCAGTTCTTC

j_gene: TRBJ1-5
abundance: .
d_gene: .
v_gene: TRBV3-1/TRBV3-2
CDR3aa: CASSHGDNQPQHF
CDR3nt: TGTGCCAGCAGCCACGGGGACAATCAGCCCCAGCATTTT

j_gene: TRBJ2-7
abundance: .
d_gene: TRBD2
v_gene: TRBV5-6
CDR3aa: CASMRLAGVGEQYF
CDR3nt: TGTGCCAGCATGAGGCTAGCGGGAGTGGGTGAGCAGTACTTC

j_gene: TRBJ2-3
abundance: .
d_gene: .
v_gene: TRBV7-2
CDR3aa: CASSLGRGTDTQYF
CDR3nt: TGTGCCAGCAGCTTGGGGCGTGGCACAGATACGCAGTATTTT

j_gene: TRBJ1-4
abundance: .
d_gene: TRBD1
v_gene: TRBV6-5
CDR3aa: CASRTGTGVNEKLFF
CDR3nt: TGTGCCAGCAGAACCGGGACAGGAGTAAATGAAAAACTGTTTTTT

j_gene: TRBJ2-3
abundance: .
d_gene: TRBD2
v_gene: TRBV7-2
CDR3aa: CASSRNLAGTTDTQYF
CDR3nt: TGTGCCAGCAGCCGGAATCTAGCGGGGACCACAGATACGCAGTATTTT

j_gene: TRBJ2-5
abundance: .
d_gene: .
v_gene: TRBV19
CDR3aa: CASSTRDTRQETQYF
CDR3nt: TGTGCCAGTAGTACTCGCGACACCAGACAAGAGACCCAGTACTTC

j_gene: TRBJ2-3
abundance: .
d_gene: .
v_gene: TRBV5-1
CDR3aa: CASSLVPRTQMTDTQYF
CDR3nt: TGCGCCAGCAGCTTGGTCCCACGAACTCAAATGACAGATACGCAGTATTTT

j_gene: TRBJ2-3
abundance: .
d_gene: TRBD2
v_gene: TRBV6-5
CDR3aa: CASRLAGEDTQYF
CDR3nt: TGTGCCAGCAGACTAGCGGGCGAGGATACGCAGTATTTT

j_gene: TRBJ1-1
abundance: .
d_gene: TRBD1
v_gene: TRBV18
CDR3aa: CASSRASGTGMWAEAFF
CDR3nt: TGTGCCAGCTCACGAGCCTCCGGGACAGGGATGTGGGCTGAAGCTTTCTTT

j_gene: TRBJ2-5
abundance: .
d_gene: TRBD1
v_gene: TRBV15
CDR3aa: CATSRDGRGRVETQYF
CDR3nt: TGTGCCACCAGCAGAGATGGCAGGGGGCGCGTAGAGACCCAGTACTTC

j_gene: TRBJ2-5
abundance: .
d_gene: TRBD2
v_gene: TRBV19
CDR3aa: CATRETGTSLETQYF
CDR3nt: TGTGCCACTAGAGAAACCGGGACTAGCCTGGAGACCCAGTACTTC

j_gene: TRBJ2-3
abundance: once
d_gene: .
v_gene: TRBV5-1
CDR3aa: CASSLAAGRATDTQYF
CDR3nt: TGCGCCAGCAGCTTGGCCGCGGGGAGAGCAACAGATACGCAGTATTTT

j_gene: TRBJ2-7
abundance: .
d_gene: .
v_gene: TRBV6-1
CDR3aa: CASSDPPRLLYEQYF
CDR3nt: TGTGCCAGCAGTGACCCTCCCAGGCTTCTCTACGAGCAGTACTTC

j_gene: TRBJ2-2
abundance: .
d_gene: TRBD2
v_gene: TRBV7-9
CDR3aa: CASSFREGGELFF
CDR3nt: TGTGCCAGCAGCTTCCGGGAGGGCGGGGAGCTGTTTTTT

j_gene: TRBJ2-7
abundance: .
d_gene: .
v_gene: TRBV29-1
CDR3aa: CSVAGLGSYEQYF
CDR3nt: TGCAGCGTTGCGGGACTCGGCTCCTACGAGCAGTACTTC

j_gene: TRBJ1-6
abundance: .
d_gene: .
v_gene: TRBV7-9
CDR3aa: CASRIPGSPLHF
CDR3nt: TGTGCCAGCAGAATCCCGGGGTCACCCCTCCACTTT

j_gene: TRBJ1-2
abundance: .
d_gene: TRBD1
v_gene: TRBV7-2
CDR3aa: CASSPRTGIPYGYTF
CDR3nt: TGTGCCAGCAGCCCCCGGACAGGGATACCCTATGGCTACACCTTC

j_gene: TRBJ2-1
abundance: .
d_gene: TRBD1
v_gene: TRBV7-3
CDR3aa: CASSQDRGTYNEQFF
CDR3nt: TGTGCCAGCAGCCAGGACAGGGGAACCTACAATGAGCAGTTCTTC

j_gene: TRBJ2-1
abundance: .
d_gene: .
v_gene: TRBV30
CDR3aa: CAWSLLLATNEQFF
CDR3nt: TGTGCCTGGAGTCTTCTCCTAGCGACAAATGAGCAGTTCTTC

j_gene: TRBJ2-5
abundance: .
d_gene: TRBD1
v_gene: TRBV9
CDR3aa: CASSPSGTGGLETQYF
CDR3nt: TGTGCCAGCAGCCCATCCGGGACAGGGGGCTTAGAGACCCAGTACTTC

j_gene: TRBJ1-1
abundance: .
d_gene: .
v_gene: TRBV7-3
CDR3aa: CASSLRGDTEAFF
CDR3nt: TGTGCCAGCAGCCTAAGGGGGGATACTGAAGCTTTCTTT

j_gene: TRBJ2-7
abundance: .
d_gene: .
v_gene: TRBV19
CDR3aa: CASSIGGSFNYEQYF
CDR3nt: TGTGCCAGTAGTATAGGGGGCAGTTTCAACTACGAGCAGTACTTC

j_gene: TRBJ2-1
abundance: .
d_gene: TRBD2
v_gene: TRBV5-1
CDR3aa: CASRTGGNEQFF
CDR3nt: TGCGCCAGCAGGACGGGGGGCAATGAGCAGTTCTTC

j_gene: TRBJ2-1
abundance: .
d_gene: .
v_gene: TRBV3-1/TRBV3-2
CDR3aa: CASSQGAGALYNEQFF
CDR3nt: TGTGCCAGCAGCCAAGGGGCGGGGGCTCTCTACAATGAGCAGTTCTTC

j_gene: TRBJ1-5
abundance: .
d_gene: .
v_gene: TRBV7-2
CDR3aa: CASSLRGQPQHF
CDR3nt: TGTGCCAGCAGCTTACGGGGACAGCCCCAGCATTTT

j_gene: TRBJ2-1
abundance: .
d_gene: .
v_gene: TRBV6-6
CDR3aa: CASSRSGNEQFF
CDR3nt: TGTGCCAGCAGCAGAAGCGGGAATGAGCAGTTCTTC

j_gene: TRBJ2-7
abundance: .
d_gene: TRBD2
v_gene: TRBV3-1/TRBV3-2
CDR3aa: CASSQGGRSEQYF
CDR3nt: TGTGCCAGCAGCCAAGGCGGGAGGAGCGAGCAGTACTTC

j_gene: TRBJ2-5
abundance: .
d_gene: .
v_gene: TRBV10-3
CDR3aa: CAISATLQETQYF
CDR3nt: TGTGCCATCAGTGCGACTTTACAAGAGACCCAGTACTTC

j_gene: TRBJ2-2
abundance: .
d_gene: TRBD1
v_gene: TRBV24-1
CDR3aa: CATSATGGTGELFF
CDR3nt: TGTGCCACCAGTGCGACAGGGGGCACCGGGGAGCTGTTTTTT

j_gene: TRBJ1-4
abundance: .
d_gene: .
v_gene: TRBV28
CDR3aa: CASTPGADIEKLFF
CDR3nt: TGTGCCAGTACGCCAGGGGCGGATATTGAAAAACTGTTTTTT

j_gene: TRBJ2-1
abundance: .
d_gene: TRBD2
v_gene: TRBV7-2
CDR3aa: CASSLGSGSSYNEQFF
CDR3nt: TGTGCCAGCAGCTTAGGTAGCGGGAGCTCCTACAATGAGCAGTTCTTC

j_gene: TRBJ2-4
abundance: .
d_gene: TRBD2
v_gene: TRBV6-1
CDR3aa: CASSEHSGTRSLNIQYF
CDR3nt: TGTGCCAGCAGTGAGCACTCCGGGACTAGGTCATTAAACATTCAGTACTTC

j_gene: TRBJ1-1
abundance: .
d_gene: .
v_gene: TRBV6-2/TRBV6-3
CDR3aa: CASSSRQQNTEAFF
CDR3nt: TGTGCCAGCAGTAGTCGACAGCAGAACACTGAAGCTTTCTTT

j_gene: TRBJ1-1
abundance: .
d_gene: TRBD1
v_gene: TRBV5-5
CDR3aa: CASSLYPTGTGSNTEAFF
CDR3nt: TGTGCCAGCAGCTTGTACCCTACCGGGACAGGGTCGAACACTGAAGCTTTCTTT

j_gene: TRBJ1-3
abundance: .
d_gene: .
v_gene: TRBV19
CDR3aa: CASAGIPHNSGNTIYF
CDR3nt: TGTGCCAGTGCAGGCATCCCACACAACTCTGGAAACACCATATATTTT

j_gene: TRBJ1-5
abundance: .
d_gene: .
v_gene: TRBV10-2
CDR3aa: CASSERFRLAQPQHF
CDR3nt: TGCGCCAGCAGTGAGAGGTTCAGACTGGCCCAGCCCCAGCATTTT

j_gene: TRBJ2-7
abundance: once
d_gene: TRBD1
v_gene: TRBV4-3
CDR3aa: CASSQELGDREPGSPYEQYF
CDR3nt: TGCGCCAGCAGCCAAGAACTCGGGGACAGAGAACCAGGTAGCCCCTACGAGCAGTACTTC

j_gene: TRBJ2-1
abundance: .
d_gene: TRBD2
v_gene: TRBV12-3/TRBV12-4
CDR3aa: CASSTGLAGNFF
CDR3nt: TGTGCCAGCAGTACGGGACTAGCGGGAAATTTCTTC

j_gene: TRBJ2-1
abundance: .
d_gene: TRBD1
v_gene: TRBV6-5
CDR3aa: CASNRQGASYNEQFF
CDR3nt: TGTGCCAGCAACCGTCAGGGGGCCTCCTACAATGAGCAGTTCTTC

j_gene: TRBJ1-4
abundance: .
d_gene: .
v_gene: TRBV7-9
CDR3aa: CASRSAAGEKLFF
CDR3nt: TGTGCCAGCCGTTCTGCGGCAGGGGAAAAACTGTTTTTT

j_gene: TRBJ2-7
abundance: once
d_gene: TRBD1
v_gene: TRBV5-1
CDR3aa: CASNRQGGYEQYF
CDR3nt: TGCGCCAGCAACCGACAGGGCGGCTACGAGCAGTACTTC

j_gene: TRBJ2-3
abundance: .
d_gene: .
v_gene: TRBV9
CDR3aa: CASSVTGDTQYF
CDR3nt: TGTGCCAGCAGCGTGACGGGGGATACGCAGTATTTT

j_gene: TRBJ1-1
abundance: .
d_gene: TRBD1
v_gene: TRBV28
CDR3aa: CASSSGTGGWNTEAFF
CDR3nt: TGTGCCAGCAGTTCCGGGACAGGGGGTTGGAACACTGAAGCTTTCTTT

j_gene: TRBJ1-1
abundance: once
d_gene: TRBD1
v_gene: TRBV29-1
CDR3aa: CSAKGGRTEAFF
CDR3nt: TGCAGCGCTAAAGGGGGCCGGACTGAAGCTTTCTTT

j_gene: TRBJ2-1
abundance: .
d_gene: TRBD2
v_gene: TRBV5-1
CDR3aa: CASSLVAGVGNEQFF
CDR3nt: TGCGCCAGCAGCTTGGTCGCGGGAGTAGGCAATGAGCAGTTCTTC

j_gene: TRBJ2-5
abundance: .
d_gene: .
v_gene: TRBV10-2
CDR3aa: CASRLQGAETQYF
CDR3nt: TGCGCCAGCAGGCTACAGGGTGCGGAGACCCAGTACTTC

j_gene: TRBJ2-7
abundance: .
d_gene: TRBD2
v_gene: TRBV6-5
CDR3aa: CASRSGRVDEQYF
CDR3nt: TGTGCCAGCAGAAGTGGGAGGGTAGACGAGCAGTACTTC

j_gene: TRBJ1-5
abundance: .
d_gene: TRBD1
v_gene: TRBV7-9
CDR3aa: CASSPAGQGLYQPQHF
CDR3nt: TGTGCCAGCAGTCCCGCAGGACAGGGGCTTTACCAGCCCCAGCATTTT

j_gene: TRBJ2-3
abundance: .
d_gene: TRBD1
v_gene: TRBV5-1
CDR3aa: CASSWGTGTDTQYF
CDR3nt: TGCGCCAGCAGCTGGGGGACAGGCACAGATACGCAGTATTTT

j_gene: TRBJ2-7
abundance: once
d_gene: TRBD1
v_gene: TRBV7-3
CDR3aa: CASSSGTGYYEQYF
CDR3nt: TGTGCCAGCAGCTCCGGGACAGGATATTACGAGCAGTACTTC

j_gene: TRBJ1-4
abundance: .
d_gene: TRBD1
v_gene: TRBV4-2
CDR3aa: CASSHASTGGEKLFF
CDR3nt: TGTGCCAGCAGCCATGCCAGTACAGGGGGTGAGAAACTGTTTTTT